The count of the clone carrying this T cell receptor (beta chain) is one. Its target is unknown. The entry originates in a study of molecular identifiers for immune sequencing clone quantification. Study-level points and caveats: Reportedly, one cell's Jurkat TCR RNA was detected within 1,200,000 naive CD8 cells. The share of molecules held by clones above 20 RNA copies was over 99% in effector cells and under 1% in naive cells.

Sorted naive CD8 T cells, about 17,000 to 1,000,000, were sequenced from 10%, 30% or 50% RNA. Trimming took off 2 bases at V and 8 bases at J, with 13 bases between the two ends. The CDR3 is 13 amino acids. Germline V lookup: CDR1 GTSNPN, CDR2 SVGIG (reference sequence). TCRdb recomputed calls from the PCR reads with MiXCR, one row per CDR3 protein. Of 50,000 or so distinct CDR3 sequences listed, 20% to 25% are singletons. The sample consisted of naive CD8+ T cells from blood, with Jurkat cell RNA spiked in. Subset denoted: FACS-sorted CD8+CD4-CCR7+CD45RA+ naive T cells. The genes are TRBV30 and TRBJ1-5, with D possibly TRBD1 on 5 matching bases. This TCR was sampled from a human donor in good health. Some libraries in this study had Jurkat cell RNA spiked in. CDR3 nucleotide sequence: TGTGCCTGGAGTCCCGGGGCGGATGAGCCCCAGCATTTT. Translated: CAWSPGADEPQHF.